This T cell receptor (beta chain) was retrieved from a study of blood T cell repertoires in COVID-19. Deletions cut 7 bases from V and 5 bases from J, with 8 bases between. Germline assignment: CDR1 MNHEY and CDR2 SVGAGI. The CDR3 runs 11 residues. The data were produced by immunoSEQ multiplex PCR, yet TCRdb's version contains in-frame clones alone and is incomplete. The table records 65,000 to 95,000 clones, roughly 90% of them present only once. This chain uses TRBV6-5 with TRBJ2-5; D is ambiguous. The sequence derives from a man in his 70s with active or convalescent COVID-19. The sequencing sample was made of peripheral blood. In DNA form, the CDR3 reads TGTGCCAGCATTAAAGAGGAGACCCAGTACTTC. This encodes CASIKEETQYF.